What follows is one TCR beta chain and its context. This entry is derived from a study of T cell changes during pregnancy in multiple sclerosis. Germline loops: CDR1 MDHEN, CDR2 SYDVKM. The CDR3 covers 13 residues. Trimming removed 6 bases from V and 8 bases from J; junction bases left unmatched: 7. Measured with immunoSEQ multiplex PCR; TCRdb has only the in-frame clones, and not every one. The sample lists about 70,000 clones, around 90% seen once, with 0.29% in the top ten. Sequenced material: CD4+ T cells from peripheral blood mononuclear cells, taken after pregnancy. The clonotype originates from a female donor with multiple sclerosis, enrolled in a pregnancy study. The chain uses TRBV28 and TRBJ1-2, with 9 positions matching TRBD1. As DNA, the CDR3 is TGTGCCAGCAGGTTACAGGGGGCTGGAGGCTACACCTTC. It is translated as CASRLQGAGGYTF.